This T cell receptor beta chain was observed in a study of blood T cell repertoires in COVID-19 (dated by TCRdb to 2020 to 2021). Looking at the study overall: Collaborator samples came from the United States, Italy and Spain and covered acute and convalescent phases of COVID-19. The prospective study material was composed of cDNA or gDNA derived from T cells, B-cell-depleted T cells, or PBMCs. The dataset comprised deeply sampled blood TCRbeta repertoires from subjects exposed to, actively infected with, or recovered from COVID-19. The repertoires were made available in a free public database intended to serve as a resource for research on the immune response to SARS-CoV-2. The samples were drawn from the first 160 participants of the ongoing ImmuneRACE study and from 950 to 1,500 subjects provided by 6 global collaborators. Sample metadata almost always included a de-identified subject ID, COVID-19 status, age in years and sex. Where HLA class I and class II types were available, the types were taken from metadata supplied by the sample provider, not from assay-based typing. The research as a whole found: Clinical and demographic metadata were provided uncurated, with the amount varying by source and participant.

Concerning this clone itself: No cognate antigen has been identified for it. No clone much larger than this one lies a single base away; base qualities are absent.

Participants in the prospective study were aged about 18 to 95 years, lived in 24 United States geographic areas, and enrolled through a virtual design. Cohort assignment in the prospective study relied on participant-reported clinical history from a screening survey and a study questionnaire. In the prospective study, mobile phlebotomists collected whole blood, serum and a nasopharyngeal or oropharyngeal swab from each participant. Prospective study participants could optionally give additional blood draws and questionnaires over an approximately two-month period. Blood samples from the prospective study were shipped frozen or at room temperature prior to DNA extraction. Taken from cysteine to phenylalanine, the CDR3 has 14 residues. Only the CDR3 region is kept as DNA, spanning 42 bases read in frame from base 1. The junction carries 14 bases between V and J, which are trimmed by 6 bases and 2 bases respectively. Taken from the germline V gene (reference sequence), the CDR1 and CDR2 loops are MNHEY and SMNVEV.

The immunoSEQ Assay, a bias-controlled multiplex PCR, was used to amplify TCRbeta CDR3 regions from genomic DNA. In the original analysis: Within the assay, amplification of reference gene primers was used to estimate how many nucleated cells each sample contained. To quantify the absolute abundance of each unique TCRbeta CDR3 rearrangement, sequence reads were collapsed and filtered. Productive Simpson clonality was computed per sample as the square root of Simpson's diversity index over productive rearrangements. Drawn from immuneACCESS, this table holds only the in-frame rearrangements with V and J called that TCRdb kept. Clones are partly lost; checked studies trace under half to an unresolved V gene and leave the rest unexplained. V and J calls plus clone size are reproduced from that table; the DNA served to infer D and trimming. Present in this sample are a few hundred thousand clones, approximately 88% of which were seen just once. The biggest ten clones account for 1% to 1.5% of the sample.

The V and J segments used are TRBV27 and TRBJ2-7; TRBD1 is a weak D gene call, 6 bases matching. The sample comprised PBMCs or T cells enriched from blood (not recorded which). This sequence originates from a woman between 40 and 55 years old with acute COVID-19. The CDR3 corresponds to CASSPLDRPYEQYF. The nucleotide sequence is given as TGTGCCAGCAGCCCTCTGGACAGACCCTACGAGCAGTACTTC.